Listed here are 20 T cell receptor beta chains from one sample, sequenced in a study of blood T cell repertoires in COVID-19. Clones were read by immunoSEQ multiplex PCR, and TCRdb kept only the in-frame ones, dropping some. The profile shows around 330,000 clones, approximately 88% of them singletons. Sequencing was done on a sample of peripheral blood. These receptors all stem from a woman in her twenties or thirties with COVID-19, enrolled during active disease.

The rearrangement uses TRBV19 and TRBJ1-4; a weak D match, TRBD1 (5 bases). V gave up 5 bases and J gave up 10 bases, with 20 bases separating them. The CDR3 spans 15 residues. Germline V gives CDR1 LNHDA, CDR2 SQIVND (reference sequence). The CDR3 DNA follows: TGTGCCAGTAGTCCTCGGACAAGCTTCGGGGGAAAACTGTTTTTT. Protein: CASSPRTSFGGKLFF.

CDR3 amino acids: CASSQVWGQRANYGYTF. The CDR3 bases are TGCGCCAGCAGCCAAGTATGGGGACAGAGAGCCAACTATGGCTACACCTTC. The genes are TRBV4-1 and TRBJ1-2; 7 nucleotides line up with TRBD1. The germline gives CDR1 MGHRA, CDR2 YSYEKL. CDR3 length: 17 residues. J was trimmed by 2 bases and V by 1 base; bases with no gene match: 10.

This clone was seen once. The chain couples TRBV2 to TRBJ1-6; D possibly corresponds to TRBD1 (5 bases). With 3 bases removed from V and 7 bases from J, the gap between germline ends came to 19 bases. Germline CDR1 reads SNHLY; CDR2 reads FYNNEI. The CDR3 loop spans 17 amino acids. CDR3 coding DNA: TGTGCCAGCAGTGATCGGGGGGGGAGGTCTTTGAATTCACCCCTCCACTTT. This codes for CASSDRGGRSLNSPLHF.

The chain carries TRBV18 and TRBJ1-2, with a tentative D call TRBD1 (6 bases). The V gene's germline CDR1 is KGHSH and CDR2 LQKENI. The CDR3 is 15 amino acids. Trimming took 6 bases from V and 6 from J, leaving 20 bases between them. CDR3 DNA sequence: TGTGCCAGCTCCCCAGGACAGTTTTCAATTGATGGCTACACCTTC. Translation gives CASSPGQFSIDGYTF.

The rearrangement uses TRBV6-6 and TRBJ1-6; D is possibly TRBD1 (5 bases). V was clipped by 6 bases and J by 7 bases, with 16 bases between them. Germline V CDR1 and CDR2: MNHNY, SVGAGI (reference sequence). This CDR3 spans 15 amino acids. The CDR3 region has the DNA TGTGCCAGCAGACCCACCGGAGGGGCAAATTCACCCCTCCACTTT. Amino acids: CASRPTGGANSPLHF.

The chain has TRBV6-5 and TRBJ1-6, with 9 bases aligning to TRBD1. The V gene end was trimmed by 6 bases and the J gene end by 7 bases; junction bases not matched to a gene: 4. The germline V gene encodes CDR1 MNHEY and CDR2 SVGAGI. The CDR3 consists of 14 residues. The CDR3 DNA sequence: TGTGCCAGCAGATTGGGACAGGGAAATTCACCCCTCCACTTT. The encoded protein is CASRLGQGNSPLHF.

The V gene is TRBV18, the J gene TRBJ1-2, with D perhaps TRBD1 (6 bases). Germline-derived CDR1 and CDR2 are KGHSH and LQKENI. Trimming shortened V by 2 bases and J by 4 bases, and 11 bases separated the two germline ends. The CDR3 is made up of 14 amino acids. The CDR3 loop is CASSPGQGIYGYTF. CDR3 bases: TGTGCCAGCTCACCAGGCCAGGGGATCTATGGCTACACCTTC.

The chain couples TRBV28 to TRBJ1-5, with unresolved D. Between the trimmed V and J ends, which lost 3 bases and 0 bases, there was a span of 9 bases. The CDR3 has 15 amino acids. Germline V gene lookup returns CDR1 MDHEN and CDR2 SYDVKM. CDR3 coding DNA: TGTGCCAGCAGTTTTGTCGCGTTTAGCAATCAGCCCCAGCATTTT. It codes for CASSFVAFSNQPQHF.

The V and J genes are TRBV21-1 and TRBJ2-7; the table calls TRBD2, which could not be checked here. TRBV21-1 is described as a pseudogene. The CDR3 runs 11 residues. In DNA form, the CDR3 reads TGTGCCAGCACCCCCCTCGGCGAGCAGTACGTC. Amino acids: CASTPLGEQYV.

The chain employs TRBV5-4 and TRBJ2-5; 11 bases map to TRBD1. The CDR3 spans 15 residues. Germline V CDR1 and CDR2: SGHNT, YYREEE (reference sequence). V shed 3 bases and J 5 bases; nucleotides not matched to a gene: 6. This CDR3 reads CASSSPGQGVETQYF. CDR3 DNA: TGTGCCAGCAGCTCTCCGGGACAGGGGGTCGAGACCCAGTACTTC.

The chain is built from TRBV3-1 (or the pseudogene TRBV3-2) and TRBJ2-1, with 8 bases matching TRBD1. The junction had 7 bases not matched to a gene; V was cut back by 1 base and J by 8 bases. CDR1 and CDR2 (germline): LGHDT, YNNKEL (reference sequence). CDR3 length equals 15 residues. The CDR3: CASSQVDRDWHEQFF. The CDR3 bases are TGTGCCAGCAGCCAAGTGGACAGGGATTGGCATGAGCAGTTCTTC.

The chain joins TRBV5-5 to TRBJ1-2; 7 nucleotides match TRBD1. The CDR3 runs 13 residues. The J segment lost 8 bases and the V segment lost 1 base, leaving 5 bases of the junction unmatched. The germline CDR1 and CDR2 sequences are SGHKS and YYEKEE (reference sequence). CDR3 loop: CASSLTGEVGYTF. The CDR3 nucleotides are TGTGCCAGCAGCTTGACAGGGGAGGTCGGCTACACCTTC.

This clone came up a few times. V usage is TRBV27 and J usage is TRBJ1-5; TRBD1 aligns across 7 bases. V was pared by 6 bases and J by 0 bases, with 11 bases of the junction left unmatched. The CDR3 runs to 17 residues. CDR1 is MNHEY, CDR2 SMNVEV, per germline (reference sequence). The CDR3 loop is CASSWRGRTNSNQPQHF. The CDR3 nucleotides are TGTGCCAGCAGCTGGAGGGGGCGGACAAATAGCAATCAGCCCCAGCATTTT.

This clone was observed once. The gene calls are TRBV7-8 and TRBJ1-3; TRBD1 matches 10 bases. The CDR3 loop spans 16 amino acids. Germline lookup yields CDR1 SGHVS and CDR2 FQNEAQ. V dropped 5 bases and J dropped 1; count of bases not matched to a gene: 5. DNA of the CDR3: TGTGCCAGCAGCCGCAGACAGGGGGCTTCTGGAAACACCATATATTTT. Protein sequence: CASSRRQGASGNTIYF. Together with reference TRBV7-8 and TRBJ1-3, the CDR3 gives the full variable domain: GAGVSQSPRYKVAKRGQDVALRCDPISGHVSLFWYQQALGQGPEFLTYFQNEAQLDKSGLPSDRFFAERPEGSVSTLKIQRTQQEDSAVYLCASSRRQGASGNTIYFGEGSWLTVV.

The chain uses TRBV2 and TRBJ1-1, with 7 bases that match TRBD1. J gave up 4 bases and V 1 base, and 6 bases lay outside the gene matches. The CDR3 covers 15 residues. The germline V gene encodes CDR1 SNHLY and CDR2 FYNNEI. The CDR3 nucleotides are TGTGCCAGCAGTGAAGTAGGGACAGTTCGCACTGAAGCTTTCTTT. Translated, it gives CASSEVGTVRTEAFF. The full variable domain, with the rest looked up from reference TRBV2 and TRBJ1-1, is EPEVTQTPSHQVTQMGQEVILRCVPISNHLYFYWYRQILGQKVEFLVSFYNNEISEKSEIFDDQFSVERPDGSNFTLKIRSTKLEDSAMYFCASSEVGTVRTEAFFGQGTRLTVV.

This chain links TRBV11-3 with TRBJ2-7; D ambiguous. The length of the CDR3 is 13 residues. Between the trimmed V and J ends, which lost 0 bases and 6 bases, there was a span of 9 bases. Germline V gives CDR1 SGHNT, CDR2 YENEEA. The CDR3 protein is CASSLDLGPEQYF. The CDR3 DNA follows: TGTGCCAGCAGCTTAGATCTTGGCCCCGAGCAGTACTTC.

The chain employs TRBV19 and TRBJ1-1; the D gene is possibly TRBD1 (5 bases). The CDR3 is 16 residues long. Trimming took 8 bases from V and 1 from J, leaving 20 bases between them. Germline V gives CDR1 LNHDA, CDR2 SQIVND (reference sequence). CDR3 loop: CASRRLDRGRNTEAFF. CDR3 DNA sequence: TGTGCCAGTCGGCGACTAGACAGAGGAAGGAACACTGAAGCTTTCTTT.

CDR3 in amino acids: CSVGEGGTYEQYF. The CDR3 nucleotides read TGCAGCGTTGGAGAGGGGGGGACCTACGAGCAGTACTTC. The J gene is TRBJ2-7, the V gene TRBV29-1; maybe TRBD2 (7 bases). Germline V gene data show CDR1 as SQVTM and CDR2 as ANQGSEA. V was pared by 4 bases and J by 2 bases, with 12 bases between. This CDR3 has 13 residues.

Details on this clone: Other DNA sequences within the sample encode an identical CDR3. J is TRBJ1-1 and V is TRBV18, with D perhaps matching TRBD1 (5 bases). The CDR3 runs 16 residues. Per germline, CDR1 KGHSH and CDR2 LQKENI. With 3 bases removed from V and 0 bases from J, the gap between germline ends came to 14 bases. For the CDR3, the DNA is TGTGCCAGCTCACCCCGGCAGGGATCAATGAACACTGAAGCTTTCTTT. It specifies CASSPRQGSMNTEAFF. Full variable domain (remainder filled in from reference TRBV18 and TRBJ1-1): NAGVMQNPRHLVRRRGQEARLRCSPMKGHSHVYWYRQLPEEGLKFMVYLQKENIIDESGMPKERFSAEFPKEGPSILRIQQVVRGDSAAYFCASSPRQGSMNTEAFFGQGTRLTVV.

The chain links TRBV6-5 to TRBJ1-1; 7 bases match TRBD1. The length of the CDR3 is 15 residues. V lost 6 bases and J lost 0; bases outside the gene matches: 7. Germline CDR1 and CDR2: MNHEY and SVGAGI. Here the CDR3 DNA reads TGTGCCAGCAGCCCATCGACAGGGATGAACACTGAAGCTTTCTTT. Its translation: CASSPSTGMNTEAFF.